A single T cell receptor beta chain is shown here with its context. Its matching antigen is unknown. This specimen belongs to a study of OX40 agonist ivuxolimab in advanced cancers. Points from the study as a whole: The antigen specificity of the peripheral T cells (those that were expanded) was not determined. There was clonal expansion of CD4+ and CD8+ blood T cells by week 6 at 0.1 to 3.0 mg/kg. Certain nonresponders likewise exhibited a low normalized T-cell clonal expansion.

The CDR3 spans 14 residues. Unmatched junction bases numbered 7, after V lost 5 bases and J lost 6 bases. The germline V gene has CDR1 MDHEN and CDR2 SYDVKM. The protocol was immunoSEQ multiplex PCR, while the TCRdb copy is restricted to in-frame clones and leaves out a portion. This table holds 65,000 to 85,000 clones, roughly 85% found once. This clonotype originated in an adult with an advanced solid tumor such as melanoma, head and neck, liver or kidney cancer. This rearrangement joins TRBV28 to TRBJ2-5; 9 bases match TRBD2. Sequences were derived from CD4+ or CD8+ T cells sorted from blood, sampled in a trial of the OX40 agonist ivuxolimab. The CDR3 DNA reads TGTGCCAGCAGTCCTCAGCGGGGGGCCAAGACCCAGTACTTC. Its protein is CASSPQRGAKTQYF. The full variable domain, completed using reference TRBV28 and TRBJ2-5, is DVKVTQSSRYLVKRTGEKVFLECVQDMDHENMFWYRQDPGLGLRLIYFSYDVKMKEKGDIPEGYSVSREKKERFSLILESASTNQTSMYLCASSPQRGAKTQYFGPGTRLLVL.